These T cell receptor beta chains were read from a single sample in a study of PD-1 blockade in classical Hodgkin lymphoma. Here immunoSEQ multiplex PCR was the method, and the copy in TCRdb shows in-frame clones only, minus some. The sample consists of 32,000 or so clones, about 93% of them appearing once. This material consisted of CD4+ T cells from blood, taken before the fourth cycle of nivolumab. The receptors derive from a human donor with classical Hodgkin lymphoma. Both conserved end residues are part of each CDR3. A D gene is named only where the DNA matches it firmly. Clone size is shown for a subset of rows, as once, few, many or a class of expanded clone.

TRBJ2-7	TRBD1	-	TRBV10-3	CAISDKQGLLSYEQYF	TGTGCCATCAGTGATAAACAGGGGCTCCTTTCCTACGAGCAGTACTTC
TRBJ1-1	-	-	TRBV7-9	CASSLAATTEAFF	TGTGCCAGCAGCTTAGCGGCCACCACTGAAGCTTTCTTT
TRBJ2-1	-	-	TRBV6-1	CASSGSSPTHNEQFF	TGTGCCAGCAGTGGATCTAGTCCAACCCACAATGAGCAGTTCTTC
TRBJ1-5	-	once	TRBV5-1	CASSSPNCERQNSNQPQHF	TGCGCCAGCAGCTCCCCAAATTGTGAAAGACAGAATAGCAATCAGCCCCAGCATTTT
TRBJ1-3	-	-	TRBV10-1	CASRKDGISNTIYF	TGCGCCAGCAGGAAGGACGGCATTTCCAACACCATATATTTT
TRBJ1-3	TRBD1	-	TRBV5-1	CASSLDRAVSGNTIYF	TGCGCCAGCAGCCTGGACAGGGCGGTGTCTGGAAACACCATATATTTT
TRBJ2-1	-	-	TRBV6-5	CASAVRLSSYNEQFF	TGTGCCAGCGCAGTCCGCCTGAGCTCCTACAATGAGCAGTTCTTC
TRBJ1-1	TRBD1	-	TRBV5-1	CASSLQGAVQNTEAFF	TGCGCCAGCAGCTTGCAGGGGGCGGTGCAGAACACTGAAGCTTTCTTT
TRBJ2-6	-	-	TRBV6-1	CASSEAWRSGANVLTF	TGTGCCAGCAGTGAAGCGTGGCGGTCTGGGGCCAACGTCCTGACTTTC
TRBJ2-7	TRBD1	-	TRBV5-1	CASLPGQGSDEQYF	TGCGCCAGTTTACCGGGACAGGGGTCCGACGAGCAGTACTTC
TRBJ2-2	-	-	TRBV15	CATSREVQGPRELFF	TGTGCCACCAGCAGAGAGGTGCAGGGGCCCCGGGAGCTGTTTTTT
TRBJ1-1	-	-	TRBV5-1	CASSLGNRAPNTEAFF	TGCGCCAGCAGCTTGGGAAACAGGGCCCCGAACACTGAAGCTTTCTTT
TRBJ1-4	-	-	TRBV27	CASRKTATNEKLFF	TGTGCCAGCAGAAAGACAGCAACTAATGAAAAACTGTTTTTT
TRBJ1-3	-	-	TRBV5-1	CASSFGQGNTIYF	TGCGCCAGCAGCTTTGGACAGGGAAACACCATATATTTT